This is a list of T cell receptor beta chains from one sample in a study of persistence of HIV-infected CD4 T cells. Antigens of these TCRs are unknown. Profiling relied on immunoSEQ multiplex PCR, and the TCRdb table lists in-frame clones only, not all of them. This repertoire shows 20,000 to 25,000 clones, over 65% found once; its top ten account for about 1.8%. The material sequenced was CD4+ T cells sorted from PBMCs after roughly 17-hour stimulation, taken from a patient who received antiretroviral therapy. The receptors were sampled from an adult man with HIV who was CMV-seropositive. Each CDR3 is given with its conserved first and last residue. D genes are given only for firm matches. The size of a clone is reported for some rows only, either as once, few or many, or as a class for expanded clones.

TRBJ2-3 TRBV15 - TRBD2 CATSRGTSGRSTDTQYF TGTGCCACCAGCAGAGGGACTAGCGGGCGATCCACAGATACGCAGTATTTT
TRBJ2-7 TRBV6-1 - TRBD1 CASSDSTGHNYEQYF TGTGCCAGCAGTGATTCGACAGGGCATAACTACGAGCAGTACTTC
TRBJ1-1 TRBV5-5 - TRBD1 CASSLRTGFTNTEAFF TGTGCCAGCAGCTTGAGGACAGGGTTTACGAACACTGAAGCTTTCTTT
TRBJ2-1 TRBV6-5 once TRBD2 CASKAGDSYNEQFF TGTGCCAGCAAAGCGGGGGACTCCTACAATGAGCAGTTCTTC
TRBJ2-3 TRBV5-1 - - CASSLATEIDTQYF TGCGCCAGCAGCTTGGCGACAGAAATAGATACGCAGTATTTT
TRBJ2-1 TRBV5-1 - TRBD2 CASSLAGGGANEQFF TGCGCCAGCAGCTTGGCTGGCGGGGGGGCAAATGAGCAGTTCTTC
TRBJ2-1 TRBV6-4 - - CASSDSKGQGVNEQFF TGTGCCAGCAGTGACTCCAAGGGGCAGGGAGTCAATGAGCAGTTCTTC
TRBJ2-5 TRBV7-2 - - CASSLVQVQETQYF TGTGCCAGCAGCTTAGTCCAGGTCCAAGAGACCCAGTACTTC
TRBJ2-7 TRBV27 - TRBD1 CASSDLGTGKNEQYF TGTGCCAGCAGTGATCTAGGGACAGGGAAAAACGAGCAGTACTTC
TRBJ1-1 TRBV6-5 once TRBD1 CASSYDRGPNTEAFF TGTGCCAGCAGTTACGACAGGGGTCCTAACACTGAAGCTTTCTTT
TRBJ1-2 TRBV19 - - CASSMNRETYGYTF TGTGCCAGTAGTATGAACAGGGAAACCTATGGCTACACCTTC
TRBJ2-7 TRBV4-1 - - CASSRSQQGSYEQYF TGCGCCAGCAGCAGATCCCAACAGGGTTCCTACGAGCAGTACTTC
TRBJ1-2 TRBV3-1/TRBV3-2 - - CASSQGSFGYTF TGTGCCAGCAGCCAAGGGTCGTTTGGCTACACCTTC
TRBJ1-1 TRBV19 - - CASRARSRTEAFF TGTGCCAGTAGGGCCAGATCCCGGACTGAAGCTTTCTTT
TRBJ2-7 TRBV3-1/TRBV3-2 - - CASSQETSYEQYF TGTGCCAGCAGCCAGGAGACCTCCTACGAGCAGTACTTC
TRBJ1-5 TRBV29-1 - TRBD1 CSVVQGAHQPQHF TGCAGCGTTGTCCAGGGGGCACATCAGCCCCAGCATTTT
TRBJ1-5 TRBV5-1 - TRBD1 CASSLAPGQYNQPQHF TGCGCCAGCAGCTTGGCCCCGGGACAGTACAATCAGCCCCAGCATTTT
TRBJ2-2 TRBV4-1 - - CASSQWRSTGELFF TGCGCCAGCAGCCAGTGGCGGAGCACCGGGGAGCTGTTTTTT
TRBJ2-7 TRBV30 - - CAWSLDSTYEQYF TGTGCCTGGAGTCTGGACAGCACCTACGAGCAGTACTTC
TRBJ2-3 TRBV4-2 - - CASSQVRGPGTDTQYF TGTGCCAGCAGCCAAGTCCGCGGACCCGGCACAGATACGCAGTATTTT
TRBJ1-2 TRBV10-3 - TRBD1 CAISEGQGAAYGYTF TGTGCCATCAGTGAGGGACAGGGGGCAGCATATGGCTACACCTTC
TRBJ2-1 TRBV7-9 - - CASSLTGGPYNEQFF TGTGCCAGCAGCCTGACAGGAGGTCCCTACAATGAGCAGTTCTTC
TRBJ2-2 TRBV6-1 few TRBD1 CASSEIGGPNTGELFF TGTGCCAGCAGTGAAATAGGGGGCCCAAACACCGGGGAGCTGTTTTTT
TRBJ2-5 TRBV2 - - CASSLKGVAETQYF TGTGCCAGCAGTCTCAAGGGGGTGGCAGAGACCCAGTACTTC
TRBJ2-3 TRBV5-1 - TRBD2 CASSSYSGGTDTQYF TGCGCCAGCAGCTCCTATAGCGGGGGGACAGATACGCAGTATTTT
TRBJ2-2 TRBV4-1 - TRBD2 CASSQDLTSGANTGELFF TGCGCCAGCAGCCAAGATCTTACTAGCGGGGCGAACACCGGGGAGCTGTTTTTT
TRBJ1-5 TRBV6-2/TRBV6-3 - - CASSPATSMAQHF TGTGCCAGCAGTCCGGCGACAAGCATGGCCCAGCATTTT
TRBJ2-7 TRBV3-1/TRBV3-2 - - CASSQDEAVGEQYF TGTGCCAGCAGCCAAGATGAGGCAGTTGGCGAGCAGTACTTC
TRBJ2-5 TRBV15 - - CATSPRDNQETQYF TGTGCCACCAGCCCCCGGGACAATCAAGAGACCCAGTACTTC
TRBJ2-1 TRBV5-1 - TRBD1 CASSLGTGVNNEQFF TGCGCCAGCAGCTTGGGAACAGGGGTAAACAATGAGCAGTTCTTC
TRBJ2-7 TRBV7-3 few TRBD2 CASSLSPSGYEQYF TGTGCCAGCAGCTTAAGTCCTAGCGGATACGAGCAGTACTTC
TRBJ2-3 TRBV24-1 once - CATSGRIDTDTQYF TGTGCCACCAGTGGTAGAATCGACACAGATACGCAGTATTTT
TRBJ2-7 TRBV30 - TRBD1 CAWSVNRGYEQYF TGTGCCTGGAGTGTTAACAGGGGGTACGAGCAGTACTTC
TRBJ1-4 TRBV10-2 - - CASSAGETNEKLFF TGCGCCAGCAGTGCGGGGGAAACCAATGAAAAACTGTTTTTT
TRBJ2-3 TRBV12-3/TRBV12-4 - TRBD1 CAVGTAATDTQYF TGTGCCGTCGGGACAGCGGCCACAGATACGCAGTATTTT
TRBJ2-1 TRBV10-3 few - CAISETSSYNEQFF TGTGCCATCAGTGAAACAAGCTCCTACAATGAGCAGTTCTTC
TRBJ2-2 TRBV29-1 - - CSAQETNTGELFF TGCAGCGCTCAGGAGACTAACACCGGGGAGCTGTTTTTT
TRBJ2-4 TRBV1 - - CTSSQDLPAGNIQYF TGCACCAGCAGCCAAGATCTGCCAGCCGGGAACATTCAGTACTTC
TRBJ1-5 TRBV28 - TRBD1 CASMGQRDQPQHF TGTGCCAGCATGGGACAGAGAGATCAGCCCCAGCATTTT
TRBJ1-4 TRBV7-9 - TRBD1 CASSLGGTGNEKLFF TGTGCCAGCAGCTTAGGAGGGACAGGGAATGAAAAACTGTTTTTT
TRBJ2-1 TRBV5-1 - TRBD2 CASSLAGGNINEQFF TGCGCCAGCAGCTTAGCGGGGGGGAATATAAATGAGCAGTTCTTC
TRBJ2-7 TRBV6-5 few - CASRKGQTYEQYF TGTGCCAGCAGGAAGGGGCAAACCTACGAGCAGTACTTC
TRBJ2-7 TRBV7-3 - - CASSLDEQYF TGTGCCAGCAGCTTGGACGAGCAGTACTTC
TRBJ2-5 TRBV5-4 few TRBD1 CASSLGDRGETQYF TGTGCCAGCAGCTTAGGAGACAGGGGAGAGACCCAGTACTTC
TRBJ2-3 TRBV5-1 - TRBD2 CASSLAGGDTQYF TGCGCCAGCAGCTTGGCGGGGGGAGATACGCAGTATTTT
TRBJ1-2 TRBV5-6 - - CASSLPAGNYGYTF TGTGCCAGCAGCCTCCCCGCCGGAAACTATGGCTACACCTTC
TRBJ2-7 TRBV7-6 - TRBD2 CASSPRTSGGEQYF TGTGCCAGCAGCCCCCGGACTAGCGGCGGCGAGCAGTACTTC
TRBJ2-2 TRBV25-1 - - CASSTEPNTGELFF TGTGCCAGCTCAACAGAACCGAACACCGGGGAGCTGTTTTTT
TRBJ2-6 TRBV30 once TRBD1 CAWSVQGTANVLTF TGTGCCTGGAGTGTACAGGGGACAGCCAACGTCCTGACTTTC
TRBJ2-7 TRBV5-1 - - CASSLPDGAYEQYF TGCGCCAGCAGCTTGCCGGACGGCGCCTACGAGCAGTACTTC
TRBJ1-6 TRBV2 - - CASKSRDNSPLHF TGTGCCAGCAAGTCGCGCGATAATTCACCCCTCCACTTT